Shown below are 19 T cell receptor beta chains from a single sample sequenced in a study of shared clonotypes between healthy human individuals. Method: immunoSEQ multiplex PCR; TCRdb's copy keeps in-frame clones and lacks some. Of millions of clones listed, 85% to 95% are singletons. Material: naive CD4+ T cells sorted from blood. Sample subset: CD45RA+ positively selected. The receptors shown here come from a man aged 18 to 29 in good health.

Details on this clone: Other DNA sequences in this sample translate to the same CDR3. The V and J genes are TRBV5-1 and TRBJ2-1; 7 bases line up with TRBD1. V shed 0 bases, J shed 4 bases, and the junction held 4 bases outside the gene matches. From germline, CDR1 is SGHRS and CDR2 YFSETQ. The CDR3 spans 15 residues. The CDR3 sequence: CASSLGQGSYNEQFF. The DNA for the CDR3 is TGCGCCAGCAGCTTGGGACAGGGTTCTTACAATGAGCAGTTCTTC.

This clone was found a few times. The same CDR3 arises from other DNA sequences in this sample as well. The V and J genes are TRBV12-5 and TRBJ1-1; D is undetermined. Germline V gene lookup returns CDR1 LGHNT and CDR2 FRNRAP. The CDR3 consists of 14 residues. The V end lost 4 bases, the J end lost 1 base, and 10 bases lay between the germline ends. The CDR3 loop is CASGWGTANTEAFF. As DNA, the CDR3 is TGTGCTAGTGGTTGGGGAACAGCGAACACTGAAGCTTTCTTT.

The chain links TRBV4-1 to TRBJ2-3; 7 positions match TRBD2. This CDR3 is 18 amino acids long. Germline loops: CDR1 MGHRA, CDR2 YSYEKL. The V and J ends lost 0 bases and 4 bases, in that order; junction bases with no gene match: 13. The CDR3 sequence: CASSQDPSAGGISDTQYF. CDR3 nucleotide sequence: TGCGCCAGCAGCCAAGACCCTTCTGCCGGGGGGATTTCAGATACGCAGTATTTT.

The CDR3: CASSLPRNTIYF. The DNA of the CDR3 is TGTGCCAGCAGCTTGCCCCGAAACACCATATATTTT. The gene calls are TRBV7-2 and TRBJ1-3; D remains ambiguous. The CDR3 is 12 residues long. The germline V gene has CDR1 SGHTA and CDR2 FQGNSA. V was trimmed by 3 bases and J by 5 bases, leaving 5 bases between them. The full variable domain, completed using reference TRBV7-2 and TRBJ1-3, is GAGVSQSPSNKVTEKGKDVELRCDPISGHTALYWYRQSLGQGLEFLIYFQGNSAPDKSGLPSDRFSAERTGGSVSTLTIQRTQQEDSAVYLCASSLPRNTIYFGEGSWLTVV.

This chain links TRBV7-9 with TRBJ2-1; TRBD1 matches at 10 bases. CDR3 length equals 15 residues. J lost 9 bases, V lost 5 bases, and 10 bases had no gene match. Germline assignment: CDR1 SEHNR and CDR2 FQNEAQ (reference sequence). Written as DNA, the CDR3 is TGTGCCAGCAGCAACCGGGACAGGGGAATTGGTGAGCAGTTCTTC. Translating it yields CASSNRDRGIGEQFF.

Regarding this clone: This may come from a read error, since a much larger clone is one base off. This rearrangement joins TRBV6-5 to TRBJ2-7; TRBD1 agrees at 10 bases. The germline V gene encodes CDR1 MNHEY and CDR2 SVGAGI. The CDR3 covers 13 residues. V lost 5 bases and J lost 7; bases outside the gene matches: 5. The CDR3 region has the DNA TGTGCCAGCAGTGTGGACAGGGGGGGTGAGCAGTACTTC. This translates into CASSVDRGGEQYF.

V usage is TRBV6-4 and J usage is TRBJ1-2, with D uncertain. The CDR3 is 14 residues long. The V and J ends lost 6 bases and 3 bases respectively, with 14 bases between them. Germline values: CDR1 MRHNA, CDR2 SNTAGT. The DNA for the CDR3 is TGTGCCAGCAGCCCACAATTAGGCGACTATGGCTACACCTTC. It specifies CASSPQLGDYGYTF.

V and J are TRBV7-2 and TRBJ2-7, with 7 positions matching TRBD2. CDR1 SGHTA and CDR2 FQGNSA come from the germline V gene. The CDR3 runs to 16 residues. Trimming at V came to 0 bases and at J to 0 bases, leaving 5 bases not matched to a gene. CDR3 nucleotide sequence: TGTGCCAGCAGCTTAGCGCTAGCGGCAAGCTCCTACGAGCAGTACTTC. It codes for CASSLALAASSYEQYF. Looking up the rest from reference TRBV7-2 and TRBJ2-7 gives the full variable domain: GAGVSQSPSNKVTEKGKDVELRCDPISGHTALYWYRQSLGQGLEFLIYFQGNSAPDKSGLPSDRFSAERTGGSVSTLTIQRTQQEDSAVYLCASSLALAASSYEQYFGPGTRLTVT.

The chain has TRBV5-6 and TRBJ2-1; perhaps D is TRBD1 or TRBD2 (6 bases each). This CDR3 comprises 15 residues. The germline V gene encodes CDR1 SGHDT and CDR2 YYEEEE. Trimming removed 0 bases at V and 6 bases at J, with 13 bases between. CDR3 protein: CASSLEGGIPNEQFF. CDR3 DNA sequence: TGTGCCAGCAGCTTGGAGGGGGGAATACCCAATGAGCAGTTCTTC.

The V and J genes are TRBV6-1 and TRBJ2-7; D gene uncertain. From germline, CDR1 is MNHNS and CDR2 SASEGT. V was shortened by 8 bases and J by 2 bases, with 16 bases between the two germline ends. The CDR3 has 14 amino acids. Here the CDR3 reads CASGGARAAYEQYF. CDR3 DNA sequence: TGTGCCAGCGGTGGCGCACGCGCAGCCTACGAGCAGTACTTC.

This chain connects TRBV2 to TRBJ2-5; D is perhaps TRBD2 (7 bases). CDR1 is SNHLY and CDR2 is FYNNEI in the germline V gene. The V and J ends lost 7 bases and 3 bases respectively, with 12 bases between them. The CDR3 has 13 amino acids. The DNA of the CDR3 is TGTGCCAGCACGCGGGGGCTGGAAGAGACCCAGTACTTC. Its protein is CASTRGLEETQYF. The complete variable domain, with remaining parts taken from reference TRBV2 and TRBJ2-5, reads EPEVTQTPSHQVTQMGQEVILRCVPISNHLYFYWYRQILGQKVEFLVSFYNNEISEKSEIFDDQFSVERPDGSNFTLKIRSTKLEDSAMYFCASTRGLEETQYFGPGTRLLVL.

The chain joins TRBV5-1 to TRBJ2-3; 7 nucleotides agree with TRBD2. V shed 7 bases, J shed 0 bases, and the junction held 8 bases outside the gene matches. This CDR3 is built from 15 residues. CDR1 and CDR2 (germline): SGHRS, YFSETQ. As DNA, the CDR3 is TGCGCCAGCGCCCTGGGGGGGGTGAGCACAGATACGCAGTATTTT. It encodes CASALGGVSTDTQYF.

This clone has just one count. The same CDR3 is also encoded by other DNA sequences in this sample. V usage is TRBV4-1 and J usage is TRBJ2-7; 11 bases align to TRBD2. The CDR3 extends over 15 amino acids. V lost 1 base to trimming and J lost 1 base; unmatched junction nucleotides: 0. CDR1 is MGHRA and CDR2 is YSYEKL in the germline V gene. CDR3 nucleotides: TGCGCCAGCAGCCAAGGACTAGCGGGATCCTACGAGCAGTACTTC. It is translated as CASSQGLAGSYEQYF.

The CDR3 spells CASSASQDYEKLFF. CDR3 sequence (DNA): TGTGCCAGCAGTGCTAGTCAGGACTACGAAAAACTGTTTTTT. The chain carries TRBV9 and TRBJ1-4; D not certain. The CDR3 contains 14 residues. V dropped 5 bases and J dropped 8 bases, with 16 bases sitting between them. Germline V gene data show CDR1 as SGDLS and CDR2 as YYNGEE.

The rearrangement joins TRBV5-6 to TRBJ2-1; the match to TRBD2 covers 12 bases. V gave up 4 bases and J gave up 7 bases; unmatched junction bases: 3. Germline V CDR1 and CDR2: SGHDT, YYEEEE. The CDR3 loop spans 14 amino acids. In DNA, the CDR3 is TGTGCCAGCAGCCCCGGACTAGCGGGAAATGAGCAGTTCTTC. Translating it yields CASSPGLAGNEQFF.

The CDR3 nucleotides are TGTGCCAGCAGCTTAGGCGGGGTGGGGGCAGATACGCAGTATTTT. This encodes CASSLGGVGADTQYF. The genes are TRBV11-2 and TRBJ2-3; D possibly corresponds to TRBD2 (6 bases). The CDR3 is 15 amino acids. V lost 1 base to trimming and J lost 4 bases, with 12 bases between them. Germline V gives CDR1 SGHAT, CDR2 FQNNGV.

The chain recombines TRBV4-1 with TRBJ1-1; D not certain. The CDR3 extends over 16 amino acids. The V end lost 2 bases, the J end lost 1 base, and 14 bases lay between the germline ends. CDR1 is MGHRA, CDR2 YSYEKL, per germline. The CDR3 nucleotides are TGCGCCAGCAGCCAAACCTCCGGGATACCGAACACTGAAGCTTTCTTT. As protein: CASSQTSGIPNTEAFF.

The chain is built from TRBV18 and TRBJ2-1; no clear D gene. The CDR3 has 14 residues. Germline V gene data show CDR1 as KGHSH and CDR2 as LQKENI. Trimming shortened V by 0 bases and J by 9 bases, and 12 bases separated the two germline ends. CDR3 in amino acids: CASSPPNGISEQFF. The DNA for the CDR3 is TGTGCCAGCTCACCACCGAATGGGATCAGTGAGCAGTTCTTC.

This sequence joins TRBV6-6 and TRBJ1-5, with TRBD1 as a possible D gene (6 bases). The CDR3 spans 14 residues. V was trimmed by 5 bases and J by 3 bases, leaving 11 bases between them. Germline values: CDR1 MNHNY, CDR2 SVGAGI (reference sequence). The CDR3 is CASSTGASNQPQHF. The CDR3 DNA sequence: TGTGCCAGCAGTACGGGGGCATCCAATCAGCCCCAGCATTTT.